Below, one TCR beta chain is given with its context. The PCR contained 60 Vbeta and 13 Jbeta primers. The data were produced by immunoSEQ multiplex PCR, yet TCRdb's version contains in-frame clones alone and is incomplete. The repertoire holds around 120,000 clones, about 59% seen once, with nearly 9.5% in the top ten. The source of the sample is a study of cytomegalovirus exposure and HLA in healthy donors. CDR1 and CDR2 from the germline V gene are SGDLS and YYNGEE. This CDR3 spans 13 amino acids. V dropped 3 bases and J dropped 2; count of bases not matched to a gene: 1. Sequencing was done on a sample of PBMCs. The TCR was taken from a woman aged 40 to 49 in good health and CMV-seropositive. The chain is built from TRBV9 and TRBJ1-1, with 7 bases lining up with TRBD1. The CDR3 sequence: CASSEGGNTEAFF. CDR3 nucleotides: TGTGCCAGCAGCGAAGGGGGCAACACTGAAGCTTTCTTT.